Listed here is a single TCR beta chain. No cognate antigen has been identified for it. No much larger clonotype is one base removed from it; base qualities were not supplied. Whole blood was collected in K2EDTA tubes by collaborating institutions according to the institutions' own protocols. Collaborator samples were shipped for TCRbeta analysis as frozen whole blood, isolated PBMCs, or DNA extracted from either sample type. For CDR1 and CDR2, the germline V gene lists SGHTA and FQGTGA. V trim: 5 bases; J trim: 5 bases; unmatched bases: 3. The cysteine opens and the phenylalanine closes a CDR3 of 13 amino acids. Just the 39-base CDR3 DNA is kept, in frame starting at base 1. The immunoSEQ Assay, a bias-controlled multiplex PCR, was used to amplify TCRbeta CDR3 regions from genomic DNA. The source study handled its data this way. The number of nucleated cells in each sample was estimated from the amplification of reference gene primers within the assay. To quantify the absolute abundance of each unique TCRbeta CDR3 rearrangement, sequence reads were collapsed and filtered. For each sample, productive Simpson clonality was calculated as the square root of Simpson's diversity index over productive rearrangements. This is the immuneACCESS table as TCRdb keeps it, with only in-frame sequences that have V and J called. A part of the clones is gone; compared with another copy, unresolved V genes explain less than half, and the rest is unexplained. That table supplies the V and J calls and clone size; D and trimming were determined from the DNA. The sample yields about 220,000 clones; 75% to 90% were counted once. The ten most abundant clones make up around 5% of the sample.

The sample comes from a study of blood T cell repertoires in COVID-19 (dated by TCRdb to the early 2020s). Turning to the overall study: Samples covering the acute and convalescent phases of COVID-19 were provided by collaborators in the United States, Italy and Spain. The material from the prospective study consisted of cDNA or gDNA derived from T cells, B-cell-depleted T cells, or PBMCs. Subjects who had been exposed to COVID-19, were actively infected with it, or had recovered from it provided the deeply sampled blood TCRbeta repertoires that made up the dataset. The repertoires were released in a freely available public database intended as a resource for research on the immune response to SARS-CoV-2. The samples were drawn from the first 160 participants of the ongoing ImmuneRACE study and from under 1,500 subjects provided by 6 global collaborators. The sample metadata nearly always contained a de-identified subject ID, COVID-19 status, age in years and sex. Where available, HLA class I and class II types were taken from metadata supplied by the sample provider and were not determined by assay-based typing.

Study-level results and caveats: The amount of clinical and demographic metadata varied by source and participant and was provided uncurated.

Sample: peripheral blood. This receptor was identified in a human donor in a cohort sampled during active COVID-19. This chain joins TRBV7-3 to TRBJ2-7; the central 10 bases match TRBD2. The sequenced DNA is TGTGCCAGCAGCCCCGGACTAGCGGACGAGCAGTACTTC. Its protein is CASSPGLADEQYF.